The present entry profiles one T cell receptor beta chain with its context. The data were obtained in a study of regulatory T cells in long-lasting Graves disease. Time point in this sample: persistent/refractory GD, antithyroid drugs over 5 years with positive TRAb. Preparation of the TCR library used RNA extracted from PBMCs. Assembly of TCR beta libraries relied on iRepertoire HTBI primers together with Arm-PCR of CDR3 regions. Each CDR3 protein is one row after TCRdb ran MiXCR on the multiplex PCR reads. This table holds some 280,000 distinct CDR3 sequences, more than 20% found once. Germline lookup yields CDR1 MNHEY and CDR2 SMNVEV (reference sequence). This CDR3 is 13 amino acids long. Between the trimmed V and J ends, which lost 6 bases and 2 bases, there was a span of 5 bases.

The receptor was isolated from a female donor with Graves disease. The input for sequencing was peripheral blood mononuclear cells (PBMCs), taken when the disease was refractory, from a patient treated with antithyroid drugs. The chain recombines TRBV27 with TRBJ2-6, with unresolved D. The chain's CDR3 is CASSGTGANVLTF. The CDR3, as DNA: TGTGCCAGCAGCGGCACTGGGGCCAACGTCCTGACTTTC. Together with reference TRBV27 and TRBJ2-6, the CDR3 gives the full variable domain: EAQVTQNPRYLITVTGKKLTVTCSQNMNHEYMSWYRQDPGLGLRQIYYSMNVEVTDKGDVPEGYKVSRKEKRNFPLILESPSPNQTSLYFCASSGTGANVLTFGAGSRLTVL.